This T cell receptor (beta chain) comes out of a study of regulatory T cells in long-lasting Graves disease. With regard to this clonotype: A far larger clone is one nucleotide away, so this likely arose from a read error.

Construction of the TCR beta libraries employed iRepertoire HTBI primers in conjunction with Arm-PCR of CDR3 regions. TCRdb called the multiplex PCR reads again in MiXCR, with one record for every CDR3 protein. The table includes roughly 560,000 distinct CDR3 sequences, 15% to 20% detected once. Time point indicated: newly diagnosed GD, antithyroid drugs for less than 3 months. After RNA was extracted from PBMCs, the TCR library was made from it. Germline V CDR1 and CDR2: SNHLY, FYNNEI. This CDR3 has 11 amino acids. These same data were also listed under a study on T cells in Graves' hyperthyroidism and ophthalmopathy.

The chain carries TRBV2 and TRBJ2-5, with D perhaps matching TRBD1 (6 bases). The sequencing here drew on peripheral blood mononuclear cells (PBMCs), taken at new diagnosis, from a patient treated with antithyroid drugs. The sequence came from a woman aged 35-65 years with Graves disease. CDR3 nucleotides: TGTGCCGGCAGTGAAGGGGGGACCCAGTACTTC. Its protein is CAGSEGGTQYF.